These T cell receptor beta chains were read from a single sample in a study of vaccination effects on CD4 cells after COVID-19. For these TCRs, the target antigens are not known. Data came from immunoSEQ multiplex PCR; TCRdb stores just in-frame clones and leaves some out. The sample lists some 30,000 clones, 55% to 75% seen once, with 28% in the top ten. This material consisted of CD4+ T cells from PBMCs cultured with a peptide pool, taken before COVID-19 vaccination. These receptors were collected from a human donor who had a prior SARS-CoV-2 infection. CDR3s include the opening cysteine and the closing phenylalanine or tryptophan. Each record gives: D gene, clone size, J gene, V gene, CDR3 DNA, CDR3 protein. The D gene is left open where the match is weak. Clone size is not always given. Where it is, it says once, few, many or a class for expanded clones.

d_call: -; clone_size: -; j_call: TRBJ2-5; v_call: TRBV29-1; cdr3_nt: TGCAGCGTTGAATTGTTAGGGGAGACCCAGTACTTC; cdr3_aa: CSVELLGETQYF
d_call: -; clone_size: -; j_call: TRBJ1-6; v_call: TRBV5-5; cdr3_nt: TGTGCCAGCAGCCGGGGGGGTGCGTTTAGCTCTAATTCACCCCTCCACTTT; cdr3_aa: CASSRGGAFSSNSPLHF
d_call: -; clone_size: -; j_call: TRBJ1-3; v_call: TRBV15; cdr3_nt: TGTGCCACCAATACCTACCTGGGGGACACCATATATTTT; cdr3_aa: CATNTYLGDTIYF
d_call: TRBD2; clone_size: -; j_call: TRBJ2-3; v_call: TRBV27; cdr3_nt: TGTGCCAGCAGTTTAGCGGGAGCGTGGGATACGCAGTATTTT; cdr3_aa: CASSLAGAWDTQYF
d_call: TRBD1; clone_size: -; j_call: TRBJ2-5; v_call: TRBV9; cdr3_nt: TGTGCCAGCAGCGTAATGGGACAGACCCAAGAGACCCAGTACTTC; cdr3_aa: CASSVMGQTQETQYF
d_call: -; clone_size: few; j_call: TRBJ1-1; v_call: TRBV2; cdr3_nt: TGTGCCAGCAGTGATGGGAGGGGCGAGTCGGCTTTCTTT; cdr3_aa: CASSDGRGESAFF
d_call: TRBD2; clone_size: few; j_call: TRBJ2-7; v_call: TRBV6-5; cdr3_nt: TGTGCCAGCAGTTACTCTGCTAGCGGGATCGGCGAGCAGTACTTC; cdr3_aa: CASSYSASGIGEQYF
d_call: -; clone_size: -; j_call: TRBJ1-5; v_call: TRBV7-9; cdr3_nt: TGTGCCAGCAGCTCAAATACATACAATCAGCCCCAGCATTTT; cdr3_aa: CASSSNTYNQPQHF
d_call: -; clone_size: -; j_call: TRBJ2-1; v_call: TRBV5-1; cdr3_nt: TGCGCCAGCAGCTTGGAGGGGACCCATGAGTACAATGAGCAGTTCTTC; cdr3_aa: CASSLEGTHEYNEQFF
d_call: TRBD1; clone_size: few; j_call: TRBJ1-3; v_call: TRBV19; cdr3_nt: TGTGCCAGTAAACAGGGGGTATCTGGAAACACCATATATTTT; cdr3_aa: CASKQGVSGNTIYF
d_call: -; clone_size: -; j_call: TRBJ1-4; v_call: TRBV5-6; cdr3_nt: TGTGCCAGCAGCTTGCTCGGGGTCGGCGAAAAACTGTTTTTT; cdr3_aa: CASSLLGVGEKLFF
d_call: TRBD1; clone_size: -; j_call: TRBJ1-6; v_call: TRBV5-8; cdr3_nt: TGTGCCAGCAGCTTGGGGGGACAGCTTAATTCACCCCTCCACTTT; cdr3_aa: CASSLGGQLNSPLHF